What follows are 17 T cell receptor beta chains derived from one specimen sequenced in a study of beta chain features in type 1 diabetes. All of the isolated RNA was reverse transcribed, so expressed TCRB transcripts were sequenced. This table comes from immunoSEQ multiplex PCR, and its TCRdb copy is limited to in-frame clones, with some not included. The data show about 180,000 clones, about 13% seen once. Material: central memory CD4+ T cells from blood. The receptors were sampled from a woman aged 18-29 years in good health.

The chain combines TRBV28 with TRBJ1-1; 8 bases line up with TRBD1. Unmatched junction bases numbered 14, after V lost 7 bases and J lost 7 bases. The germline V gene encodes CDR1 MDHEN and CDR2 SYDVKM. CDR3 length equals 15 residues. The CDR3 spells CASTRDRFNWNEAFF. For the CDR3, the DNA is TGTGCCAGCACACGGGACAGGTTTAATTGGAATGAAGCTTTCTTT.

This sequence joins TRBV29-1 and TRBJ1-1, with TRBD1 matching 8 bases. The CDR3 covers 14 residues. Germline assignment: CDR1 SQVTM and CDR2 ANQGSEA. J lost 4 bases, V lost 7 bases, and 11 bases had no gene match. Written as DNA, the CDR3 is TGCAGCGGGATCCGACAGGGGTTTCGCACTGAAGCTTTCTTT. It codes for CSGIRQGFRTEAFF.

This clone has ten or more counts. The V call is TRBV28, the J call TRBJ1-2, with 7 nucleotides matching TRBD1. V was pared by 2 bases and J by 6 bases, with 3 bases of the junction left unmatched. Looked up from germline, CDR1 is MDHEN and CDR2 is SYDVKM. The CDR3 length is 13 residues. The DNA of the CDR3 is TGTGCCAGCAGTTTAGACAGGGCGGATGGCTACACCTTC. Its translation is CASSLDRADGYTF.

This clone came up a few times. The V gene is TRBV30, the J gene TRBJ2-7; D is uncertain. V lost 1 base to trimming and J lost 4 bases, with 5 bases between them. Germline lookup yields CDR1 GTSNPN and CDR2 SVGIG (reference sequence). This CDR3 is built from 11 residues. DNA of the CDR3: TGTGCCTGGAGTGGTCGGTACGAGCAGTACTTC. Residues: CAWSGRYEQYF.

CDR3 DNA: TGTGCCAGCAGCGTAGATCCGGTTAGCTCCTACGAGCAGTACTTC. Amino acids: CASSVDPVSSYEQYF. This sequence joins TRBV9 and TRBJ2-7; D not certain. The germline V and J ends were trimmed by 0 bases and 0 bases, with 10 bases remaining between them. Germline lookup yields CDR1 SGDLS and CDR2 YYNGEE. The CDR3 has 15 residues.

This clone was seen more than once but under ten times. The V gene is TRBV7-3, the J gene TRBJ2-7, with 13 nucleotides matching TRBD2. CDR3 length equals 15 residues. With 5 bases clipped from V and 9 bases from J, the junction kept 10 bases outside the gene matches. From germline, CDR1 is SGHTA and CDR2 FQGTGA. The DNA of the CDR3 is TGTGCCAGCAGCGATAGGACTAGCGGGGGTTCTGGGCAGTACTTC. As protein: CASSDRTSGGSGQYF.

CDR3 in DNA: TGTGCCAGCATCCTCACAGGGCCCTACACTGAAGCTTTCTTT. It encodes CASILTGPYTEAFF. This chain links TRBV19 with TRBJ1-1; TRBD1 is a possible D gene (6 bases). V lost 9 bases and J 3 bases, leaving 17 bases between the germline ends. Looked up from germline, CDR1 is LNHDA and CDR2 is SQIVND (reference sequence). The CDR3 covers 14 residues.

The chain has TRBV6-6 and TRBJ2-5, with unresolved D. Between the trimmed V and J ends, which lost 6 bases and 3 bases, there was a span of 8 bases. Germline CDR1 is MNHNY and CDR2 is SVGAGI (reference sequence). CDR3 length: 12 amino acids. As DNA, the CDR3 is TGTGCCAGCAGGGAGACCAAAGAGACCCAGTACTTC. Translating gives CASRETKETQYF.

About this clone itself: The same CDR3 can be traced to other DNA sequences in this sample. The rearrangement joins TRBV19 to TRBJ2-6; the D is unclear. Deletions cut 3 bases from V and 1 base from J, with 7 bases between. Germline V gene data show CDR1 as LNHDA and CDR2 as SQIVND (reference sequence). This CDR3 is 15 amino acids long. CDR3 amino acids: CASSIEVSGANVLTF. CDR3 sequence (DNA): TGTGCCAGTAGTATCGAGGTTTCTGGGGCCAACGTCCTGACTTTC.

There are a few counts of this clone. V and J are TRBV29-1 and TRBJ2-1; 10 bases fit TRBD2. The J segment lost 2 bases and the V segment lost 5 bases, leaving 6 bases of the junction unmatched. The CDR3 has 15 residues. Per the germline V gene, CDR1 is SQVTM and CDR2 is ANQGSEA. The CDR3 region has the DNA TGCAGCGTTCCCGAGCGGGAGGGGACCTACAATGAGCAGTTCTTC. Its translation is CSVPEREGTYNEQFF.

This clone was found a few times. The J gene is TRBJ1-2, the V gene TRBV18, with 11 bases aligning to TRBD1. The germline V gene encodes CDR1 KGHSH and CDR2 LQKENI. The V gene end was trimmed by 3 bases and the J gene end by 7 bases; junction bases not matched to a gene: 7. This CDR3 has 15 residues. The CDR3 loop is CASSPAGQGEGGYTF. As DNA, the CDR3 is TGTGCCAGCTCACCTGCGGGACAGGGGGAAGGTGGCTACACCTTC.

There are a few counts of this clone. V usage is TRBV2 and J usage is TRBJ1-2; 8 positions match TRBD1. The V segment lost 9 bases and the J segment 7 bases; nucleotides outside the gene matches: 16. Germline V lookup: CDR1 SNHLY, CDR2 FYNNEI. This CDR3 spans 15 amino acids. The CDR3 loop is CASNRGKPLSSGYTF. CDR3 nucleotides: TGTGCCAGTAACAGGGGGAAGCCCTTGAGTAGTGGCTACACCTTC.

The chain joins TRBV29-1 to TRBJ2-5; weak D call: TRBD1 (5 bases). From germline, CDR1 is SQVTM and CDR2 ANQGSEA. The CDR3 is 11 residues long. The V end was cut by 7 bases, the J end by 5 bases, with 11 bases between. The CDR3 DNA reads TGCAGCGCTGGACATCGGGAGACCCAGTACTTC. It yields the protein CSAGHRETQYF.

The rearrangement joins TRBV4-1 to TRBJ2-7, with 10 positions matching TRBD1. There are 16 residues in the CDR3. Germline loops: CDR1 MGHRA, CDR2 YSYEKL. The J segment lost 5 bases and the V segment lost 4 bases, leaving 11 bases of the junction unmatched. The CDR3 loop is CASSRSMDRGYDEQYF. Written as DNA, the CDR3 is TGCGCCAGCAGCCGATCGATGGACAGGGGGTATGACGAGCAGTACTTC.

This clone was counted only a few times. This CDR3 is also generated by other DNA sequences in the sample. V usage is TRBV7-8 and J usage is TRBJ2-7; D ambiguous. The CDR3 loop spans 11 amino acids. The germline V gene encodes CDR1 SGHVS and CDR2 FQNEAQ. With 6 bases removed from V and 4 bases from J, the gap between germline ends came to 7 bases. The CDR3 nucleotides are TGTGCCAGCAGTGGGCAGTACGAGCAGTACTTC. It codes for CASSGQYEQYF. Full variable domain (missing parts from reference TRBV7-8 and TRBJ2-7): GAGVSQSPRYKVAKRGQDVALRCDPISGHVSLFWYQQALGQGPEFLTYFQNEAQLDKSGLPSDRFFAERPEGSVSTLKIQRTQQEDSAVYLCASSGQYEQYFGPGTRLTVT.

This clone has just a few counts. This sequence joins TRBV30 and TRBJ2-7; possible D gene TRBD2, 6 bases. Germline V gene lookup returns CDR1 GTSNPN and CDR2 SVGIG (reference sequence). V gave up 1 base and J gave up 1 base, with 20 bases separating them. The length of the CDR3 is 17 residues. The CDR3 here is CAWSGMGGQRESYEQYF. In nucleotides, the CDR3 is TGTGCCTGGAGTGGAATGGGAGGACAAAGGGAGTCCTACGAGCAGTACTTC.

This clone has a handful of counts. The gene calls are TRBV4-3 and TRBJ2-1; possibly TRBD2 for D (5 bases). The CDR3 is made up of 14 amino acids. Germline-derived CDR1 and CDR2 are LGHNA and YSLEER. Trimming pared 4 bases from V and 5 bases from J, leaving 12 bases between. CDR3 bases: TGCGCCAGCAGCCCTCGGACGCGGGACAATGAGCAGTTCTTC. Translating it yields CASSPRTRDNEQFF.